The 18 T cell receptor beta chains reported below all come from one sample, sequenced in a study of shared clonotypes between healthy human individuals. Sequencing was performed with immunoSEQ multiplex PCR; in TCRdb, only in-frame clones are kept and a portion is missing. Of approximately 740,000 clones in the sample, around two thirds were seen once. The specimen sequenced was memory CD4+ T cells sorted from blood. The subset was: CD45RA-negative fraction. All receptors come from a woman aged 30 to 39 in good health.

The genes are TRBV7-7 and TRBJ2-5; 13 positions match TRBD2. The CDR3 spans 15 residues. Germline CDR1 and CDR2: SSHAT and FNYEAQ (reference sequence). The V gene end was trimmed by 5 bases and the J gene end by 4 bases; junction bases not matched to a gene: 4. CDR3 sequence: CASSTRTSGRETQYF. CDR3 DNA: TGTGCCAGCAGCACCCGGACTAGCGGGAGAGAGACCCAGTACTTC.

V is TRBV5-1 and J is TRBJ1-4; the D is unclear. Per germline, CDR1 SGHRS and CDR2 YFSETQ. V was shortened by 3 bases and J by 0 bases, with 6 bases between the two germline ends. The CDR3 totals 14 residues. CDR3 in amino acids: CASSYGATNEKLFF. The CDR3, as DNA: TGCGCCAGCAGCTACGGCGCAACTAATGAAAAACTGTTTTTT.

V usage is TRBV2 and J usage is TRBJ1-2, with D possibly being TRBD1 (6 bases). The ends were cut back, 4 bases at V and 8 bases at J, with 20 bases in the middle. Germline CDR1 and CDR2: SNHLY and FYNNEI. This CDR3 has 15 amino acids. The CDR3 DNA reads TGTGCCAGCAGTGGATCAACAGGGCGCCCGGACGGCTACACCTTC. It codes for CASSGSTGRPDGYTF.

In this sample, this clone turned up once. The chain uses TRBV20-1 and TRBJ2-1, with D hard to call. The germline V gene has CDR1 DFQATT and CDR2 SNEGSKA (reference sequence). The CDR3 is 10 residues long. The chain's CDR3 is CSYSTNEQFF. The CDR3 bases are TGCAGCTATAGTACCAATGAGCAGTTCTTC.

The table lists this clone with a few counts. The DNA for the CDR3 is TGTGCCAGCAGTTTATGGGGACAGGGGGTTCAGCCCCAGCATTTT. Protein product: CASSLWGQGVQPQHF. V usage is TRBV28 and J usage is TRBJ1-5; 11 bases are shared with TRBD1. With 0 bases clipped from V and 6 bases from J, the junction kept 1 base outside the gene matches. Germline CDR1 and CDR2: MDHEN and SYDVKM. The CDR3 loop spans 15 amino acids.

This rearrangement joins TRBV7-8 to TRBJ2-6, with 12 bases aligning to TRBD2. This CDR3 is 18 amino acids long. With V trimmed by 5 bases and J by 1 base, 6 bases remained unmatched. Germline lookup yields CDR1 SGHVS and CDR2 FQNEAQ. Here the CDR3 DNA reads TGTGCCAGCAGCCCGAGACTAGCGGGAGAATCTGGGGCCAACGTCCTGACTTTC. Translation: CASSPRLAGESGANVLTF.

In this sample, this clone turned up once. V gene TRBV10-2 combines with J gene TRBJ2-1; D ambiguous. The ends were cut back, 7 bases at V and 0 bases at J, with 13 bases in the middle. The CDR3 has 15 amino acids. Germline CDR1 is WSHSY and CDR2 is SAAADI. CDR3 in DNA: TGCGCCAGCAAAGATAGCCCTAGCTCCTACAATGAGCAGTTCTTC. Its translation: CASKDSPSSYNEQFF.

The chain joins TRBV5-1 to TRBJ1-4, with 7 bases matching TRBD1. Germline loops: CDR1 SGHRS, CDR2 YFSETQ. Trimming at V came to 3 bases and at J to 5 bases, leaving 4 bases not matched to a gene. The CDR3 is 14 residues long. In nucleotides, the CDR3 is TGCGCCAGCAGCTGGGACAGTTTCAATGAAAAACTGTTTTTT. Translated: CASSWDSFNEKLFF.

Details on this clone: Within the sample, other DNA sequences also encode this same CDR3. The chain carries TRBV5-1 and TRBJ2-1, with a weak D call TRBD2 (6 bases). Trimming left V 5 bases short and J 0 bases short, with 12 bases between. The CDR3 is 15 amino acids. Germline CDR1 reads SGHRS; CDR2 reads YFSETQ. The CDR3: CASSRDSSSYNEQFF. In DNA, the CDR3 is TGCGCCAGCAGTCGGGACTCAAGCTCCTACAATGAGCAGTTCTTC.

In its sample, this clone was seen a few times. This chain uses TRBV18 with TRBJ2-3, with D tentatively TRBD1 (5 bases). Germline CDR1 reads KGHSH; CDR2 reads LQKENI. The CDR3 sequence is 16 residues long. V was clipped by 2 bases and J by 5 bases, with 17 bases between them. This CDR3 reads CASSPSRRVVGDTQYF. Here the CDR3 DNA reads TGTGCCAGCTCACCATCTCGCAGGGTGGTAGGAGATACGCAGTATTTT. Filled out from reference TRBV18 and TRBJ2-3, the complete variable domain reads NAGVMQNPRHLVRRRGQEARLRCSPMKGHSHVYWYRQLPEEGLKFMVYLQKENIIDESGMPKERFSAEFPKEGPSILRIQQVVRGDSAAYFCASSPSRRVVGDTQYFGPGTRLTVL.

The CDR3 loop is CASSEKGRSSYEQYF. In DNA, the CDR3 is TGTGCCAGCAGTGAAAAGGGACGGAGCTCCTACGAGCAGTACTTC. The chain recombines TRBV28 with TRBJ2-7; D possibly uses TRBD1 or TRBD2 (5 bases each). CDR1 and CDR2 from the germline V gene are MDHEN and SYDVKM. V was cut by 5 bases and J by 0 bases, with 14 bases left in between. The CDR3 spans 15 residues.

The V gene is TRBV28, the J gene TRBJ2-7, with 11 bases aligning to TRBD1. V shed 4 bases, J shed 1 base, and the junction held 9 bases outside the gene matches. CDR1 is MDHEN, CDR2 SYDVKM, per germline. The CDR3 covers 17 residues. This CDR3 reads CASSSIAGTGGSYEQYF. CDR3 coding DNA: TGTGCCAGCAGTTCTATCGCCGGGACAGGGGGGTCCTACGAGCAGTACTTC.

This clone appeared a few times. The chain recombines TRBV10-1 with TRBJ2-7; 10 bases are shared with TRBD2. Germline V gene data show CDR1 as WNHNN and CDR2 as SYGVQD (reference sequence). V gave up 3 bases and J gave up 3 bases; unmatched junction bases: 5. This CDR3 comprises 15 residues. The CDR3 DNA follows: TGCGCCAGCAGTGAAGGCCTAGCGGGAGTCTACGAGCAGTACTTC. It specifies CASSEGLAGVYEQYF.

The V gene is TRBV2, the J gene TRBJ1-5; no firm D call. There are 14 residues in the CDR3. The germline CDR1 and CDR2 sequences are SNHLY and FYNNEI. V was cut by 4 bases and J by 0 bases, with 7 bases left in between. The CDR3 protein is CASSAENSNQPQHF. In DNA, the CDR3 is TGTGCCAGCAGTGCGGAGAATAGCAATCAGCCCCAGCATTTT.

The chain has TRBV28 and TRBJ1-4; 9 bases are shared with TRBD1. Losses at the gene ends were 7 bases for V and 10 bases for J; bases not matched to a gene: 10. This CDR3 has 14 amino acids. Per germline, CDR1 MDHEN and CDR2 SYDVKM. The CDR3 spells CASTSGDRARKLFF. The CDR3 bases are TGTGCCAGCACATCAGGGGACAGGGCGAGAAAACTGTTTTTT.

DNA for the CDR3: TGTGCCAGCAGCCCTCAGCTGGGGGCTTTCGACGAGCAGTACTTC. This encodes CASSPQLGAFDEQYF. The chain carries TRBV2 and TRBJ2-7, with D perhaps matching TRBD1 (6 bases). Germline V gene data show CDR1 as SNHLY and CDR2 as FYNNEI. V gave up 6 bases and J gave up 5 bases, with 20 bases separating them. The CDR3 spans 15 residues.

This clone was seen at least ten times. The CDR3 loop reads CASSLTRQSLSSANEQFF. The CDR3 DNA sequence: TGTGCCAGCAGCTTAACCCGACAGTCCCTTAGCAGTGCCAATGAGCAGTTCTTC. The gene calls are TRBV11-2 and TRBJ2-1; D is perhaps TRBD1 (5 bases). The germline V gene has CDR1 SGHAT and CDR2 FQNNGV. CDR3 size: 18 residues. V was clipped by 2 bases and J by 6 bases, with 23 bases between them.

V usage is TRBV5-8 and J usage is TRBJ1-2; TRBD1 is a possible D gene (5 bases). The CDR3 has 14 residues. Germline V lookup: CDR1 SGHTS, CDR2 YDEGEE. V dropped 2 bases and J dropped 2 bases, with 10 bases sitting between them. CDR3 sequence (DNA): TGTGCCAGCAGCTTACGGACACAAAACTATGGCTACACCTTC. Protein product: CASSLRTQNYGYTF.